This record looks at one TCR beta chain sequence and its context. Blood got drawn at baseline, again on cycle 4 day 1, and then on cycle 7 day 1. This sample stems from a study of OX40 agonist ivuxolimab in advanced cancers. In the study overall: In this trial design, patients received ivuxolimab intravenously at 0.01 to 10 mg/kg every 2 weeks. Every patient in dose escalation had hepatocellular carcinoma, melanoma, renal cell or head and neck cancer. Participants averaged 60 years of age (range 23 to 79) and were roughly 80% male.

Germline V gives CDR1 MDHEN, CDR2 SYDVKM. This CDR3 contains 14 residues. Trimming pared 7 bases from V and 9 bases from J, leaving 19 bases between. Assay: immunoSEQ multiplex PCR; the TCRdb copy retains only in-frame clones and omits some. The repertoire holds tens of thousands of clones, 90% seen once, with over 0.3% in the top ten. The chain joins TRBV28 to TRBJ2-1; D is ambiguous. Sample: CD4+ or CD8+ T cells sorted from blood, taken in a trial of the OX40 agonist ivuxolimab. The sequence was collected from an adult with an advanced solid tumor such as melanoma, head and neck, liver or kidney cancer. The CDR3 DNA follows: TGTGCCAGCACCAATTCCTACCGGGCCTCTGAGCAGTTCTTC. This sequence encodes CASTNSYRASEQFF. The full variable domain, its missing parts supplied by reference TRBV28 and TRBJ2-1, is DVKVTQSSRYLVKRTGEKVFLECVQDMDHENMFWYRQDPGLGLRLIYFSYDVKMKEKGDIPEGYSVSREKKERFSLILESASTNQTSMYLCASTNSYRASEQFFGPGTRLTVL.